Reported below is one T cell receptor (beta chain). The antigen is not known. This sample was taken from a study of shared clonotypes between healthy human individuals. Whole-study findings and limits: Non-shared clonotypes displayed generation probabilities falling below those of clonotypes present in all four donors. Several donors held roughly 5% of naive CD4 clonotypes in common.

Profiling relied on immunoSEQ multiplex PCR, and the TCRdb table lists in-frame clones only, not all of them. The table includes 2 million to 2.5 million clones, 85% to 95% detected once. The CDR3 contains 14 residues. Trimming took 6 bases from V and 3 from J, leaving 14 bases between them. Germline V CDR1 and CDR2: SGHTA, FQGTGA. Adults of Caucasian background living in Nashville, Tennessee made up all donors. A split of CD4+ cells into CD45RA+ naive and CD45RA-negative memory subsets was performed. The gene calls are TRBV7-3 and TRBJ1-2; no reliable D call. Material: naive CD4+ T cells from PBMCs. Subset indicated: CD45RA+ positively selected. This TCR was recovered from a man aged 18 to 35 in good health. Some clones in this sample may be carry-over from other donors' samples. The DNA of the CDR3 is TGTGCCAGCAGTCCTTCGAGCGCAGACTATGGCTACACCTTC. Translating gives CASSPSSADYGYTF.